Each of the 20 T cell receptor beta chains below was sequenced from the same sample in a study of blood T cell repertoires in COVID-19. This table comes from immunoSEQ multiplex PCR, and its TCRdb copy is limited to in-frame clones, with some not included. The repertoire holds about 170,000 clones, with roughly 90% as singletons. The sample comprised peripheral blood. These receptors all come from a man aged 18 to 29 with COVID-19, enrolled during active disease.

The rearrangement joins TRBV9 to TRBJ2-1, with D possibly matching TRBD2 (5 bases). The CDR3 sequence is 14 residues long. Germline CDR1 SGDLS, CDR2 YYNGEE. Trimming pared 4 bases from V and 5 bases from J, leaving 13 bases between. CDR3 bases: TGTGCCAGCAGCCCCCAGAGCGGTAACAATGAGCAGTTCTTC. Translating it yields CASSPQSGNNEQFF.

The gene calls are TRBV28 and TRBJ2-2; D is perhaps TRBD2 (6 bases). V lost 6 bases and J lost 2, with 13 bases in between. Germline lookup yields CDR1 MDHEN and CDR2 SYDVKM. This CDR3 comprises 15 residues. The CDR3 loop reads CASSGGQVNTGELFF. The DNA for the CDR3 is TGTGCCAGCAGCGGAGGGCAAGTAAACACCGGGGAGCTGTTTTTT. The whole variable domain, remainder taken from reference TRBV28 and TRBJ2-2, is DVKVTQSSRYLVKRTGEKVFLECVQDMDHENMFWYRQDPGLGLRLIYFSYDVKMKEKGDIPEGYSVSREKKERFSLILESASTNQTSMYLCASSGGQVNTGELFFGEGSRLTVL.

The chain has TRBV7-9 and TRBJ2-2; D remains unclear. V was shortened by 5 bases and J by 4 bases, with 23 bases between the two germline ends. The CDR3 is made up of 18 amino acids. Germline CDR1 reads SEHNR; CDR2 reads FQNEAQ (reference sequence). CDR3 sequence (DNA): TGTGCCAGCAGCCCCGGAGAACCCTCTTTTTACCTCACCGGGGAGCTGTTTTTT. It yields the protein CASSPGEPSFYLTGELFF. Combining the CDR3 with reference TRBV7-9 and TRBJ2-2 gives the whole variable domain DTGVSQNPRHKITKRGQNVTFRCDPISEHNRLYWYRQTLGQGPEFLTYFQNEAQLEKSRLLSDRFSAERPKGSFSTLEIQRTEQGDSAMYLCASSPGEPSFYLTGELFFGEGSRLTVL.

V gene TRBV28 combines with J gene TRBJ1-2, with D possibly TRBD1 on 5 matching bases. The CDR3 totals 13 residues. V was clipped by 7 bases and J by 2 bases, with 11 bases between them. Germline values: CDR1 MDHEN, CDR2 SYDVKM. The CDR3 DNA is TGTGCCAGCACCCCGACAGCAAACTATGGCTACACCTTC. Translating it yields CASTPTANYGYTF.

V gene TRBV28 combines with J gene TRBJ1-1; D is unresolved. Trimming removed 6 bases from V and 1 base from J, with 9 bases in between. This CDR3 has 13 amino acids. Germline CDR1 is MDHEN and CDR2 is SYDVKM. The CDR3 sequence is CASRPLGNTEAFF. Here the CDR3 DNA reads TGTGCCAGCAGACCACTAGGGAACACTGAAGCTTTCTTT.

V gene TRBV28 combines with J gene TRBJ1-2; TRBD1 might be the D (5 bases). CDR3 length: 15 amino acids. The V and J ends lost 7 bases and 7 bases respectively, with 22 bases between them. The germline CDR1 and CDR2 sequences are MDHEN and SYDVKM. CDR3: CASTYQGRVGGGYTF. The CDR3 bases are TGTGCCAGCACCTACCAGGGTCGGGTAGGCGGTGGCTACACCTTC.

V is TRBV28 and J is TRBJ2-3; tentative D call: TRBD1 (5 bases). V gave up 3 bases and J gave up 2 bases, with 12 bases separating them. In germline, CDR1 is MDHEN, CDR2 SYDVKM. The CDR3 contains 15 residues. Written as DNA, the CDR3 is TGTGCCAGCAGTTTCCAGGGCCCCTACACAGATACGCAGTATTTT. Protein product: CASSFQGPYTDTQYF.

This clone was recorded a few times. The chain couples TRBV27 to TRBJ2-7, with 10 bases that match TRBD1. Germline-derived CDR1 and CDR2 are MNHEY and SMNVEV (reference sequence). The CDR3 totals 16 residues. After removal of 3 bases from V and 6 bases from J, the junction contained 11 bases not matched to a gene. The CDR3 here is CASSLSRTGGRREQYF. In nucleotides, the CDR3 is TGTGCCAGCAGTTTGTCCCGGACAGGGGGAAGGCGCGAGCAGTACTTC.

The V call is TRBV21-1, the J call TRBJ2-7; the table's D gene call, TRBD1, was not cross checked with the DNA. TRBV21-1 is shown as a pseudogene. This CDR3 has 15 residues. The CDR3 DNA follows: TGTGCCAGCAGCACAGGGTCCGCAAGACTTGGCGAGCAGTACTTC. This gives the protein CASSTGSARLGEQYF.

The V and J genes are TRBV4-2 and TRBJ2-1, with 7 bases identical to TRBD1. The germline V gene encodes CDR1 LGHNA and CDR2 YNFKEQ. The CDR3 length is 16 residues. The junction had 10 bases not matched to a gene; V was cut back by 0 bases and J by 8 bases. The CDR3 loop reads CASSQDRGQEPDEQFF. CDR3 DNA sequence: TGTGCCAGCAGCCAAGATCGTGGACAGGAGCCAGATGAGCAGTTCTTC.

The chain joins TRBV6-2 or TRBV6-3 to TRBJ2-7; 9 bases map to TRBD2. The germline CDR1 and CDR2 sequences are MNHEY and SVGEGT. V dropped 0 bases and J dropped 7; count of bases not matched to a gene: 13. The CDR3 sequence is 17 residues long. For the CDR3, the DNA is TGTGCCAGCAGTTACTCCGAATCGACTAGCGGCTTCGAAGAGCAGTACTTC. Its protein product is CASSYSESTSGFEEQYF.

This clone has a handful of counts. The V call is TRBV28, the J call TRBJ1-1; 9 bases fit TRBD1. Germline assignment: CDR1 MDHEN and CDR2 SYDVKM. V lost 5 bases and J lost 4; bases outside the gene matches: 8. CDR3 size: 15 residues. Written as DNA, the CDR3 is TGTGCCAGCAGTCCAAGGGACAGGGCGTTCACTGAAGCTTTCTTT. Translation gives CASSPRDRAFTEAFF.

This sequence joins TRBV6-1 and TRBJ1-5, with D uncertain. This CDR3 spans 15 amino acids. Germline V lookup: CDR1 MNHNS, CDR2 SASEGT. V was pared by 1 base and J by 4 bases, with 11 bases between. DNA of the CDR3: TGTGCCAGCAGTGAAGTCATAACGGGTAATCAGCCCCAGCATTTT. Its protein product is CASSEVITGNQPQHF.

This sequence joins TRBV6-2 or TRBV6-3 and TRBJ2-2, with 8 positions matching TRBD2. J was trimmed by 6 bases and V by 5 bases; bases with no gene match: 8. The CDR3 has 15 residues. Germline V gene data show CDR1 as MNHEY and CDR2 as SVGEGT. The CDR3 reads CASSPGLVGAGELFF. The CDR3 DNA sequence: TGTGCCAGCAGTCCGGGACTAGTGGGGGCCGGGGAGCTGTTTTTT.

The chain links TRBV28 to TRBJ1-5; D gene ambiguous. The V end lost 2 bases, the J end lost 5 bases, and 13 bases lay between the germline ends. Germline-derived CDR1 and CDR2 are MDHEN and SYDVKM. This CDR3 is built from 15 residues. In nucleotides, the CDR3 is TGTGCCAGCAGTTTAAGACTTGGTCGTCATCAGCCCCAGCATTTT. Protein sequence: CASSLRLGRHQPQHF.

V and J are TRBV24-1 and TRBJ2-1; D is undetermined. Trimming pared 2 bases from V and 5 bases from J, leaving 12 bases between. Germline V gene lookup returns CDR1 KGHDR and CDR2 SFDVKD. The CDR3 totals 15 residues. The chain's CDR3 is CATSDSGPFNNEQFF. Written as DNA, the CDR3 is TGTGCCACCAGTGATTCGGGTCCTTTTAACAATGAGCAGTTCTTC.

J is TRBJ2-7 and V is TRBV6-1, with 8 nucleotides matching TRBD2. CDR3 length: 14 amino acids. The J segment lost 7 bases and the V segment lost 2 bases, leaving 7 bases of the junction unmatched. Germline assignment: CDR1 MNHNS and CDR2 SASEGT. As DNA, the CDR3 is TGTGCCAGCAGTGAAACGACTAGCGTGGGGGAGCAGTACTTC. This translates into CASSETTSVGEQYF.

V is TRBV28 and J is TRBJ2-5, with 9 bases matching TRBD2. Per the germline V gene, CDR1 is MDHEN and CDR2 is SYDVKM. The trim removed 9 bases at V and 5 bases at J, leaving 1 base unmatched. This CDR3 comprises 11 residues. CDR3 coding DNA: TGTGCCAGTCTAGCGGGGGAGACCCAGTACTTC. This translates into CASLAGETQYF. The full variable domain, its missing parts supplied by reference TRBV28 and TRBJ2-5, is DVKVTQSSRYLVKRTGEKVFLECVQDMDHENMFWYRQDPGLGLRLIYFSYDVKMKEKGDIPEGYSVSREKKERFSLILESASTNQTSMYLCASLAGETQYFGPGTRLLVL.

This clone was detected once. The chain is built from TRBV27 and TRBJ1-6; perhaps TRBD1 as D (5 bases). V lost 2 bases, J lost 0 bases, and 8 bases lay in between. This CDR3 region has 16 residues. Germline assignment: CDR1 MNHEY and CDR2 SMNVEV (reference sequence). CDR3 coding DNA: TGTGCCAGCAGTTTAATAGGGGCCTCCTATAATTCACCCCTCCACTTT. It yields the protein CASSLIGASYNSPLHF.

The chain combines TRBV7-6 with TRBJ1-6; 10 bases match TRBD1. The CDR3 contains 15 residues. The ends lost 7 bases at V and 6 bases at J; junction bases unmatched: 6. CDR1 and CDR2 (germline): SGHVS, FNYEAQ. This CDR3 reads CASTDRDRGNSPLHF. The CDR3 DNA reads TGTGCCAGCACCGATCGGGACAGGGGTAATTCACCCCTCCACTTT.